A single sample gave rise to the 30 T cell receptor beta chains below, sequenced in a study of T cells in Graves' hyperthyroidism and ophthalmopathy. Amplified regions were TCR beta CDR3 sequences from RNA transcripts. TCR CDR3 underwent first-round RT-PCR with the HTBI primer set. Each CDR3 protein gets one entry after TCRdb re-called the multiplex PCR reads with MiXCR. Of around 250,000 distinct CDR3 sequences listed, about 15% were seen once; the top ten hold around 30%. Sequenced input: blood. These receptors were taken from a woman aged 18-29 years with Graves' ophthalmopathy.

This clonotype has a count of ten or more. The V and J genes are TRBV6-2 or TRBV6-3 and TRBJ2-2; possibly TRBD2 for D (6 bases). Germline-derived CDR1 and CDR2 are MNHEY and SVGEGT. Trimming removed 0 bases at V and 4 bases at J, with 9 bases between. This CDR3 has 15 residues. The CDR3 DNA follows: TGTGCCAGCAGTTACTCTGGACTAACCACCGGGGAGCTGTTTTTT. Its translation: CASSYSGLTTGELFF.

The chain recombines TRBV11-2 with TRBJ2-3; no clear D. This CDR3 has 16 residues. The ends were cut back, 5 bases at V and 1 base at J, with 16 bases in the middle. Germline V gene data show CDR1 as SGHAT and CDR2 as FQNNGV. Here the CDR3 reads CASSQSPRVGTDTQYF. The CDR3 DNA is TGTGCCAGCAGCCAATCACCTAGAGTGGGCACAGATACGCAGTATTTT.

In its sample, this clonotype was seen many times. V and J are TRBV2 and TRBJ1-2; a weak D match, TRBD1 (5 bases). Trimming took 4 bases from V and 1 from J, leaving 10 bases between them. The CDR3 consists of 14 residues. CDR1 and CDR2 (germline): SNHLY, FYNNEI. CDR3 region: CASSGGRFNYGYTF. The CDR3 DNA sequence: TGTGCCAGCAGTGGGGGCCGTTTTAACTATGGCTACACCTTC.

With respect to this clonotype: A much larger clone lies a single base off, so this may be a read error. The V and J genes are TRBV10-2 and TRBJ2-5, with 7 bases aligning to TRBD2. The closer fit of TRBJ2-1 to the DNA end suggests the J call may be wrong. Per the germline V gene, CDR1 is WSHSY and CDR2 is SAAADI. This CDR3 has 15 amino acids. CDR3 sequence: CASSEWAGVRETQFF. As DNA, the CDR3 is TGCGCCAGCAGTGAGTGGGCGGGAGTTCGAGAGACCCAGTTCTTC.

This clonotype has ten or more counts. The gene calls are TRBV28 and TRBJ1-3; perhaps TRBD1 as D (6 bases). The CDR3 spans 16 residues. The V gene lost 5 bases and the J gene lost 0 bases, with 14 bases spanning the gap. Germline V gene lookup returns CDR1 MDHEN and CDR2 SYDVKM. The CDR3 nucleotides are TGTGCCAGCAGTCCCGGACAGCCAGTCTCTGGAAACACCATATATTTT. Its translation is CASSPGQPVSGNTIYF.

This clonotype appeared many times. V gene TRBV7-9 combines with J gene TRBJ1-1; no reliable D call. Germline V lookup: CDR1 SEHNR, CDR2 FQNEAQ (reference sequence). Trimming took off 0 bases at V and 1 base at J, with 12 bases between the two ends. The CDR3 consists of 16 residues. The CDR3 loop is CASSLADLGPNTEAFF. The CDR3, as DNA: TGTGCCAGCAGCTTAGCAGATCTTGGGCCGAACACTGAAGCTTTCTTT.

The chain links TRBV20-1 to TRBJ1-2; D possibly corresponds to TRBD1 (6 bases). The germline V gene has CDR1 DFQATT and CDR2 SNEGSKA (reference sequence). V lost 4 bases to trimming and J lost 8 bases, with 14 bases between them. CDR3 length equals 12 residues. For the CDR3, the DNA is TGCAGTGCTACTCAGGGGATGAGCGGCTACACCTTC. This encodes CSATQGMSGYTF.

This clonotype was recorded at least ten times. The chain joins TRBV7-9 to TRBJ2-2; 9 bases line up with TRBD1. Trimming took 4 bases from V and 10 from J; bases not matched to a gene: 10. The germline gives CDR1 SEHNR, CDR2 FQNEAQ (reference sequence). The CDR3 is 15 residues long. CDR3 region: CASSYRRTGDPELFF. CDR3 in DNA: TGTGCCAGCAGCTACCGTAGGACAGGGGACCCGGAGCTGTTTTTT.

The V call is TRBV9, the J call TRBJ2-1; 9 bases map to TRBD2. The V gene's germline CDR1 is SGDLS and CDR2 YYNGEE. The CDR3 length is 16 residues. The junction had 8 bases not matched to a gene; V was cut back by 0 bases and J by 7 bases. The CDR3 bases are TGTGCCAGCAGCGTAGCTGTTAGCGGGAGTTGGAATGAGCAGTTCTTC. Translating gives CASSVAVSGSWNEQFF. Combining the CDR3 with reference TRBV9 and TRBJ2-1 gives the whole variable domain DSGVTQTPKHLITATGQRVTLRCSPRSGDLSVYWYQQSLDQGLQFLIQYYNGEERAKGNILERFSAQQFPDLHSELNLSSLELGDSALYFCASSVAVSGSWNEQFFGPGTRLTVL.

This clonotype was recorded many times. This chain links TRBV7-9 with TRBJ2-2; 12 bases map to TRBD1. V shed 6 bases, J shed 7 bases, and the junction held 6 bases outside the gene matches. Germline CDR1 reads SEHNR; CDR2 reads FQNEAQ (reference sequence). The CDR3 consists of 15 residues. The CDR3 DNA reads TGTGCCAGCAGTTCCGGGACAGGGGGCAGCGGGGAGCTGTTTTTT. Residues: CASSSGTGGSGELFF.

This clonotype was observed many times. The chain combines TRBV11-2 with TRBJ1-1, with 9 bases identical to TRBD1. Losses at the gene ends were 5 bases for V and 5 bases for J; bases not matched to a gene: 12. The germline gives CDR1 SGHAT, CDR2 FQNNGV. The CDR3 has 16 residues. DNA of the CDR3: TGTGCCAGCAGCGTGACAGGGGGAATTGGATCGACTGAAGCTTTCTTT. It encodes CASSVTGGIGSTEAFF. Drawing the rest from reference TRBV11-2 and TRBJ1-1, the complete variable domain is EAGVAQSPRYKIIEKRQSVAFWCNPISGHATLYWYQQILGQGPKLLIQFQNNGVVDDSQLPKDRFSAERLKGVDSTLKIQPAKLEDSAVYLCASSVTGGIGSTEAFFGQGTRLTVV.

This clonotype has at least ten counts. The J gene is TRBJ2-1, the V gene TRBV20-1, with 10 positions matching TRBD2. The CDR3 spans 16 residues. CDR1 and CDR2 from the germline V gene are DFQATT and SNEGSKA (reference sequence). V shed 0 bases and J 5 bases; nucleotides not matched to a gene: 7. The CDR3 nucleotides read TGCAGTGCTAGAGATGGCACTAGCGGGATTCACAATGAGCAGTTCTTC. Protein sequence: CSARDGTSGIHNEQFF.

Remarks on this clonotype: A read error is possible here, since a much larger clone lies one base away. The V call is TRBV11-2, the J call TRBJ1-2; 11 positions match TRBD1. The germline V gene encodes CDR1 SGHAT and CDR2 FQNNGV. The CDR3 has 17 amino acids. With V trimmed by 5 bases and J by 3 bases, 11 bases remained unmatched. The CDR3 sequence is CASSHGTGGFTYYGYTF. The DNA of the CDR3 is TGTGCCAGCAGCCACGGGACAGGGGGATTCACCTACTATGGCTACACCTTC.

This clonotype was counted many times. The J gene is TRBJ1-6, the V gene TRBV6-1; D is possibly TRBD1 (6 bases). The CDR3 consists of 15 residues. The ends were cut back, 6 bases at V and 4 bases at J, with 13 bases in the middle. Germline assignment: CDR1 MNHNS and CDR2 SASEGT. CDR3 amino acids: CASSRTEPYNSPLHF. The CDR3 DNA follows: TGTGCCAGCAGCCGGACAGAGCCGTATAATTCACCCCTCCACTTT.

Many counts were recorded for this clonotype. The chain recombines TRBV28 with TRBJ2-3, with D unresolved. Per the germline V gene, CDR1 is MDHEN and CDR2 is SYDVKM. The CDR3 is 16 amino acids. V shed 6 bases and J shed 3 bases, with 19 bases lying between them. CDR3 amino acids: CASRATVWGRTDTQYF. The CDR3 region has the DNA TGTGCCAGCAGAGCCACTGTGTGGGGTAGGACAGATACGCAGTATTTT. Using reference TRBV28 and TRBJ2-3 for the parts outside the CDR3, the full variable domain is DVKVTQSSRYLVKRTGEKVFLECVQDMDHENMFWYRQDPGLGLRLIYFSYDVKMKEKGDIPEGYSVSREKKERFSLILESASTNQTSMYLCASRATVWGRTDTQYFGPGTRLTVL.

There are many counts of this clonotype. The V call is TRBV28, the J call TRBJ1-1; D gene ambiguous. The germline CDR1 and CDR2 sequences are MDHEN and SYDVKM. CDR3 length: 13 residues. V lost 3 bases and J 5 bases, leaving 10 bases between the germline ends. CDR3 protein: CASSFRVDTEAFF. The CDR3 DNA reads TGTGCCAGCAGTTTTCGGGTGGATACTGAAGCTTTCTTT.

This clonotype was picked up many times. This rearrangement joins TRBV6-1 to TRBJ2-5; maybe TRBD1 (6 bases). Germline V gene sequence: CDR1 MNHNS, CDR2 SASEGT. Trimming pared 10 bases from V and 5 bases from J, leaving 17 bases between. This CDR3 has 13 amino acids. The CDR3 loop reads CATQKGGVETQYF. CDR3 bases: TGTGCCACCCAAAAAGGGGGAGTGGAGACCCAGTACTTC.

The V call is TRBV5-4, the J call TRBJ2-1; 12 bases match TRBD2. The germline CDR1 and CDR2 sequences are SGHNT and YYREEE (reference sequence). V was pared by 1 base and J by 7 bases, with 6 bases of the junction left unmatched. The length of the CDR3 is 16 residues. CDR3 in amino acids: CASSLPLAGGGNEQFF. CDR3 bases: TGTGCCAGCAGCTTGCCACTAGCGGGGGGAGGGAATGAGCAGTTCTTC.

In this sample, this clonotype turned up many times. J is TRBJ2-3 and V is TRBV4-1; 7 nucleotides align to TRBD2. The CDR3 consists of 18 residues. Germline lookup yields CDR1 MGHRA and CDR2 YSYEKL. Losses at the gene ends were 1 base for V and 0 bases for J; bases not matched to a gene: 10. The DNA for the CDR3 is TGCGCCAGCAGCCAAGGTCGGGGTAGTAGCGGGAGCACAGATACGCAGTATTTT. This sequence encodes CASSQGRGSSGSTDTQYF.

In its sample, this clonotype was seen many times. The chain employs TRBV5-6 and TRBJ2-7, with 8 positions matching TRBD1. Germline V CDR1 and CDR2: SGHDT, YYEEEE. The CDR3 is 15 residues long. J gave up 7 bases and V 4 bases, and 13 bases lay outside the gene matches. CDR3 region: CASSHWETGVGEQYF. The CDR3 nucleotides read TGTGCCAGCAGCCACTGGGAGACAGGGGTCGGTGAGCAGTACTTC.

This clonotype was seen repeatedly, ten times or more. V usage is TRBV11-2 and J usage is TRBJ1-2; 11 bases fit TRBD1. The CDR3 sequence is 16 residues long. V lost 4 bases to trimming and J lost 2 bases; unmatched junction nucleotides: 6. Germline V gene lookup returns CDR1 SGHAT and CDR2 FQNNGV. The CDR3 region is CASSSPGDRGNYGYTF. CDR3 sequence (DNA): TGTGCCAGCAGCTCCCCGGGGGACAGGGGGAACTATGGCTACACCTTC.

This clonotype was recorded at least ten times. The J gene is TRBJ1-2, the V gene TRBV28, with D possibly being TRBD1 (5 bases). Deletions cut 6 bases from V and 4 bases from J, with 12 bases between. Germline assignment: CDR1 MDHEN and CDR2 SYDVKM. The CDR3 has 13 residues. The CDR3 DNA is TGTGCCAGCAGAGCGCAGGGCTCCTATGGCTACACCTTC. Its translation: CASRAQGSYGYTF.

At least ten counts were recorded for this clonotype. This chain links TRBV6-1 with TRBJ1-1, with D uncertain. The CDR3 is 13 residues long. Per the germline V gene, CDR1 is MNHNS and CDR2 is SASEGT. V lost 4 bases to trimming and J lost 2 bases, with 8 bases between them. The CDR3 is CASSVWGNTEAFF. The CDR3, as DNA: TGTGCCAGCAGTGTTTGGGGAAACACTGAAGCTTTCTTT.

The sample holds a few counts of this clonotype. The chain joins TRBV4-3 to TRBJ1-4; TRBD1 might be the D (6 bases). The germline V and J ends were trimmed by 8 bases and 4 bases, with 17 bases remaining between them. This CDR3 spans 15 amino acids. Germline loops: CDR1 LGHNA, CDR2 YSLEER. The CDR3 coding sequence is TGCGCCAGCGGGGGCCGCACAGCGCATAATGAAAAACTGTTTTTT. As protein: CASGGRTAHNEKLFF.

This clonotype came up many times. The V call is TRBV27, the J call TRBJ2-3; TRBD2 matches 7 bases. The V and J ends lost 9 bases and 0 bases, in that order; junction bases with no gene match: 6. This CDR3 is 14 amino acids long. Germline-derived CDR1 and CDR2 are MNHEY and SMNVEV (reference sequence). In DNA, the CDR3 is TGTGCCAGGCTACTAGCGAGTAGCACAGATACGCAGTATTTT. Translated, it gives CARLLASSTDTQYF.

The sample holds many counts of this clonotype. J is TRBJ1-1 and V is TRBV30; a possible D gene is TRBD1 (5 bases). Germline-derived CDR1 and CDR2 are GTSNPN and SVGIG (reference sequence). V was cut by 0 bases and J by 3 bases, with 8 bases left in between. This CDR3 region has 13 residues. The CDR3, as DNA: TGTGCCTGGAGTGTCGGACACTACACTGAAGCTTTCTTT. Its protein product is CAWSVGHYTEAFF.

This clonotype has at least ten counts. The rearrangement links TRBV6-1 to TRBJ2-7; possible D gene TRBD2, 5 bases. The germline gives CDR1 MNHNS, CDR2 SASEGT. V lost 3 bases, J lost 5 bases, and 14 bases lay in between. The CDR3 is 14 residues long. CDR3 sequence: CASSERTRVDEQYF. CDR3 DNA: TGTGCCAGCAGTGAGAGGACGCGGGTCGACGAGCAGTACTTC.

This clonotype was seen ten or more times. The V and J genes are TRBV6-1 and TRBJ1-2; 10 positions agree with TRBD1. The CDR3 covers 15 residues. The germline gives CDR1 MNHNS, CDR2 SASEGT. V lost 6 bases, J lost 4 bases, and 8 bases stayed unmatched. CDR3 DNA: TGTGCCAGCAGACCCGACAGGGGGCGGATCTATGGCTACACCTTC. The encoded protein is CASRPDRGRIYGYTF.

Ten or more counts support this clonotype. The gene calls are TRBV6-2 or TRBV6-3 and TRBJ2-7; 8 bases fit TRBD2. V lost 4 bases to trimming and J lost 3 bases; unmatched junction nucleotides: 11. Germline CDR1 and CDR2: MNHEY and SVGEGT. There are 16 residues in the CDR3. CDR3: CASSFPGLAGFYEQYF. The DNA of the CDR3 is TGTGCCAGCAGTTTCCCTGGACTAGCAGGGTTCTACGAGCAGTACTTC.

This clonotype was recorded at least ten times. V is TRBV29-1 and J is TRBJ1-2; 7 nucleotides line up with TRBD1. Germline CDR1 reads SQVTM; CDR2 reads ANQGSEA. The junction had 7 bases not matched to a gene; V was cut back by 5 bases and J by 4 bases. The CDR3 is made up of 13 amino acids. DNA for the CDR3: TGCAGCGTTATCCAACAGGGGACCTATGGCTACACCTTC. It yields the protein CSVIQQGTYGYTF.